This T cell receptor (beta chain) was found in a study of cytomegalovirus exposure and HLA in healthy donors. Study findings and constraints: According to a subsequent analysis, TCR clusters identified in the first cohort showed a tendency to co-occur across the approximately 120 validation repertoires. Published work reported that the classifier diagnosed cytomegalovirus status with high specificity and sensitivity. Cytomegalovirus association was listed for 164 TCR beta chains.

Assay: immunoSEQ multiplex PCR; the TCRdb copy retains only in-frame clones and omits some. The table shows tens of thousands of clones, with approximately 96% occurring only once. The study drew the donors from its approximately 110-subject validation cohort, separate from the roughly 670-subject first cohort. A note on this clone: Its antigen is undetermined.

V dropped 4 bases and J dropped 0 bases, with 7 bases sitting between them. Germline CDR1 reads MGHDK; CDR2 reads SYGVNS. The CDR3 is 15 amino acids. The rearrangement uses TRBV25-1 and TRBJ2-6; no clear D gene. The sequenced material came from PBMCs. This receptor was identified in a man younger than 35 in good health and CMV-seronegative. CDR3 loop: CASSASSSGANVLTF. The CDR3 nucleotides read TGTGCCAGCAGTGCTTCTAGCTCTGGGGCCAACGTCCTGACTTTC. The complete variable domain, with remaining parts taken from reference TRBV25-1 and TRBJ2-6, reads EADIYQTPRYLVIGTGKKITLECSQTMGHDKMYWYQQDPGMELHLIHYSYGVNSTEKGDLSSESTVSRIRTEHFPLTLESARPSHTSQYLCASSASSSGANVLTFGAGSRLTVL.